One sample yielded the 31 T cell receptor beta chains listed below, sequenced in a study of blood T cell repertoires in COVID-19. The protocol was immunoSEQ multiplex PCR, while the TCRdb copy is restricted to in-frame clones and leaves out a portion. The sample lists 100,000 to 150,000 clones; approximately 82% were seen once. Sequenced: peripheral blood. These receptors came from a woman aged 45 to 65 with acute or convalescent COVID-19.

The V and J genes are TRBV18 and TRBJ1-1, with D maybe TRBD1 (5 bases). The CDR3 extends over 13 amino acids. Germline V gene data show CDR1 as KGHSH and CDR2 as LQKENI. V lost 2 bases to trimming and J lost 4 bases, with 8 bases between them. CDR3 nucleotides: TGTGCCAGCTCACCAGGTAGGGGCACTGAAGCTTTCTTT. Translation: CASSPGRGTEAFF.

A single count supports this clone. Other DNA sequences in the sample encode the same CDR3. For the CDR3, the DNA is TGTGCCAGCAGCCTTACGCGAGATCAGCCCCAGCATTTT. It is translated as CASSLTRDQPQHF. The rearrangement links TRBV7-2 to TRBJ1-5; D is ambiguous. There are 13 residues in the CDR3. Trimming pared 5 bases from V and 5 bases from J, leaving 10 bases between. CDR1 is SGHTA, CDR2 FQGNSA, per germline.

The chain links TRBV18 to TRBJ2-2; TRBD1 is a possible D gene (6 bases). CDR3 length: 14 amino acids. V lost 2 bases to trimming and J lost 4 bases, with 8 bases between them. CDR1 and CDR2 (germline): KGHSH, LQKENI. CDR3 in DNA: TGTGCCAGCTCACCAACAGGGACCACCGGGGAGCTGTTTTTT. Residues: CASSPTGTTGELFF.

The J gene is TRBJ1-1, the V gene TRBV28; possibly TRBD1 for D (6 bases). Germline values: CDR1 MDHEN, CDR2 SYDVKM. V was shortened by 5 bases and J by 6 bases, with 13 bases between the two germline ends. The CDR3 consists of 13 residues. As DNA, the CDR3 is TGTGCCAGCAGTAGACAGGTTGACGCTGAAGCTTTCTTT. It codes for CASSRQVDAEAFF. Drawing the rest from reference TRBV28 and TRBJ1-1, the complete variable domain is DVKVTQSSRYLVKRTGEKVFLECVQDMDHENMFWYRQDPGLGLRLIYFSYDVKMKEKGDIPEGYSVSREKKERFSLILESASTNQTSMYLCASSRQVDAEAFFGQGTRLTVV.

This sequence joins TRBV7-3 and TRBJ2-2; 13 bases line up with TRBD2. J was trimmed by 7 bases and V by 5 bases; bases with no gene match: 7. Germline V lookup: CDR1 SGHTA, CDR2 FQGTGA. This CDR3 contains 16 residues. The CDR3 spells CASSPTSGGQGGELFF. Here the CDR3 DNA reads TGTGCCAGCAGCCCGACTAGCGGGGGGCAAGGCGGGGAGCTGTTTTTT.

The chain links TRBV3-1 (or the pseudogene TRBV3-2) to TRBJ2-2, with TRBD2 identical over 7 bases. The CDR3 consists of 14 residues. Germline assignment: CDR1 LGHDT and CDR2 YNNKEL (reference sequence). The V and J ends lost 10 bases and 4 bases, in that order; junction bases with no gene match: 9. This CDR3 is CATQRGSFTGELFF. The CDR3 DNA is TGTGCCACCCAGCGCGGGAGTTTCACCGGGGAGCTGTTTTTT.

Here the CDR3 DNA reads TGTGCCAGTAGTCACAGGGGAGGCTATTCACCCCTCCACTTT. As protein: CASSHRGGYSPLHF. The V call is TRBV19, the J call TRBJ1-6; TRBD1 matches 7 bases. Trimming cost V 5 bases and J 8 bases; bases outside gene matches: 6. Germline loops: CDR1 LNHDA, CDR2 SQIVND (reference sequence). This CDR3 comprises 14 residues.

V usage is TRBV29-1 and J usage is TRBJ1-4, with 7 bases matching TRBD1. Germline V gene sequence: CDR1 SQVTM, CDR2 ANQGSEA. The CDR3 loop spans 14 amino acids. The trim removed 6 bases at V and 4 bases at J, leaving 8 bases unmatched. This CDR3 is CSVEIRTGNEKLFF. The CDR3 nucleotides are TGCAGCGTAGAGATCCGGACAGGTAATGAAAAACTGTTTTTT. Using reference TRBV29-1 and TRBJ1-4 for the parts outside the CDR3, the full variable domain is SAVISQKPSRDICQRGTSLTIQCQVDSQVTMMFWYRQQPGQSLTLIATANQGSEATYESGFVIDKFPISRPNLTFSTLTVSNMSPEDSSIYLCSVEIRTGNEKLFFGSGTQLSVL.

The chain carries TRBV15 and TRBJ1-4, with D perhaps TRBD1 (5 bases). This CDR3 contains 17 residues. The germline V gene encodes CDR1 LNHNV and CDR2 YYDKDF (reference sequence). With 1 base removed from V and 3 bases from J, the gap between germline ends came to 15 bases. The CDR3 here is CATSRVQVAASNEKLFF. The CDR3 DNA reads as TGTGCCACCAGCAGAGTACAGGTTGCAGCCTCTAATGAAAAACTGTTTTTT.

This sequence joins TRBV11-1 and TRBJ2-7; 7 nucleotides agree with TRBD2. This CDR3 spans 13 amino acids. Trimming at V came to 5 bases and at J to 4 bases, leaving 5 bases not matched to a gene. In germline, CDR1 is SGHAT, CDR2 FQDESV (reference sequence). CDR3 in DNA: TGTGCCAGCAGCCCAGCGGGACTATACGAGCAGTACTTC. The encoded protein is CASSPAGLYEQYF.

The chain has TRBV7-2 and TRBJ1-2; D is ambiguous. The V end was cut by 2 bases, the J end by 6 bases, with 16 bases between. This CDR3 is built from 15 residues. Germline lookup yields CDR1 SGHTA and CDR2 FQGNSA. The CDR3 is CASSLRGELGNGYTF. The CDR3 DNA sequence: TGTGCCAGCAGCTTACGGGGAGAGCTTGGAAATGGCTACACCTTC. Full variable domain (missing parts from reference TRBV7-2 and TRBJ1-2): GAGVSQSPSNKVTEKGKDVELRCDPISGHTALYWYRQSLGQGLEFLIYFQGNSAPDKSGLPSDRFSAERTGGSVSTLTIQRTQQEDSAVYLCASSLRGELGNGYTFGSGTRLTVV.

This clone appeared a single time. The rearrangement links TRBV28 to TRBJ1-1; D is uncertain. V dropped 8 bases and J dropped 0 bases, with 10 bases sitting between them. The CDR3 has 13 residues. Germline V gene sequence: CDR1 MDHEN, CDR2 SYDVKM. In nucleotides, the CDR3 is TGTGCCAGCGATCGAGAGATGAACACTGAAGCTTTCTTT. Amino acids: CASDREMNTEAFF.

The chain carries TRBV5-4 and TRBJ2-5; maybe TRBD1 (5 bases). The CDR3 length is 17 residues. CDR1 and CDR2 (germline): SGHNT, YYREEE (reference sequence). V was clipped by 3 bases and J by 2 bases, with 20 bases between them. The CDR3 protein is CASSSTPTLGVQETQYF. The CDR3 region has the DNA TGTGCCAGCAGCTCCACCCCCACTTTAGGGGTTCAAGAGACCCAGTACTTC.

CDR3 coding DNA: TGTGCCAGCAGACACCCTAATTCACCCCTCCACTTT. Its protein product is CASRHPNSPLHF. The chain joins TRBV5-4 to TRBJ1-6; D is unclear. The CDR3 covers 12 residues. Germline CDR1 is SGHNT and CDR2 is YYREEE (reference sequence). Trimming cost V 5 bases and J 6 bases, with 6 bases left between them. The full variable domain, rest sourced from reference TRBV5-4 and TRBJ1-6, is ETGVTQSPTHLIKTRGQQVTLRCSSQSGHNTVSWYQQALGQGPQFIFQYYREEENGRGNFPPRFSGLQFPNYSSELNVNALELDDSALYLCASRHPNSPLHFGNGTRLTVT.

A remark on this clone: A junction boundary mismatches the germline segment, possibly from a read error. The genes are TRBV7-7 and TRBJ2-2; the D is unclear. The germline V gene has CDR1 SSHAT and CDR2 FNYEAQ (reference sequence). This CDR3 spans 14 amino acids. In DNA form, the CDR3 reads TGTGCTAGCAGCAGTCAGTTAAACACCGGGGAGCTGTTTTTT. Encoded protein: CASSSQLNTGELFF.

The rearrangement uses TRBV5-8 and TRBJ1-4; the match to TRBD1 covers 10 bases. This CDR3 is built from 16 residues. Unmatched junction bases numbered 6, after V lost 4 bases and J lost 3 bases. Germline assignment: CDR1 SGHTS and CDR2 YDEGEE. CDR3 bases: TGTGCCAGCAGCAAGGGACAGGGGAGATCTAATGAAAAACTGTTTTTT. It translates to CASSKGQGRSNEKLFF.

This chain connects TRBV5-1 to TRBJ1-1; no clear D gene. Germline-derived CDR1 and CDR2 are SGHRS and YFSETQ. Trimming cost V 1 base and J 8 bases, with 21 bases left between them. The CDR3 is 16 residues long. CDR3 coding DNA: TGCGCCAGCAGCTTGACACCCGGGTGGAGGTATTCAGAAGCTTTCTTT. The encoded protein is CASSLTPGWRYSEAFF. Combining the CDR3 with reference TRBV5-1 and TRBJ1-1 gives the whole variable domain KAGVTQTPRYLIKTRGQQVTLSCSPISGHRSVSWYQQTPGQGLQFLFEYFSETQRNKGNFPGRFSGRQFSNSRSEMNVSTLELGDSALYLCASSLTPGWRYSEAFFGQGTRLTVV.

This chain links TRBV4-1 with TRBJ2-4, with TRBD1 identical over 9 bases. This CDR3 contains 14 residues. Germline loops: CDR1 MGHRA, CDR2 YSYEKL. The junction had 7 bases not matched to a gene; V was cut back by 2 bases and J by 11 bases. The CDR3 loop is CASSQMGQGLVQYF. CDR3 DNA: TGCGCCAGCAGCCAAATGGGACAGGGTCTCGTTCAGTACTTC.

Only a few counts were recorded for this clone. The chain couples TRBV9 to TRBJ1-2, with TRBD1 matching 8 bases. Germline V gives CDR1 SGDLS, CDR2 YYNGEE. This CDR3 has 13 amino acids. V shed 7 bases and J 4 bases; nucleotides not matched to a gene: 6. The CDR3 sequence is CASVRQGSYGYTF. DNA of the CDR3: TGTGCCAGCGTCAGACAGGGGAGCTATGGCTACACCTTC.

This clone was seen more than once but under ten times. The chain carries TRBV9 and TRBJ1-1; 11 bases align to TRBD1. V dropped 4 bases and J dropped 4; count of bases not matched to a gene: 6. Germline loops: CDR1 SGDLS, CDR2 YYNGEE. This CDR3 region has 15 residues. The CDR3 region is CASSNRDRGSTEAFF. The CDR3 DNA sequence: TGTGCCAGCAGCAACCGGGACAGGGGGAGCACTGAAGCTTTCTTT. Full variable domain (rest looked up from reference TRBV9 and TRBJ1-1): DSGVTQTPKHLITATGQRVTLRCSPRSGDLSVYWYQQSLDQGLQFLIQYYNGEERAKGNILERFSAQQFPDLHSELNLSSLELGDSALYFCASSNRDRGSTEAFFGQGTRLTVV.

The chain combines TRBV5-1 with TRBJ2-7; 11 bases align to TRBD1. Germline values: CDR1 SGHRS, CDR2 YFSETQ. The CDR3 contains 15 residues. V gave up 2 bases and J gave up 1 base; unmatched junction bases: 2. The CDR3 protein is CASSFGTGGSYEQYF. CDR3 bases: TGCGCCAGCAGCTTCGGGACAGGGGGTTCCTACGAGCAGTACTTC.

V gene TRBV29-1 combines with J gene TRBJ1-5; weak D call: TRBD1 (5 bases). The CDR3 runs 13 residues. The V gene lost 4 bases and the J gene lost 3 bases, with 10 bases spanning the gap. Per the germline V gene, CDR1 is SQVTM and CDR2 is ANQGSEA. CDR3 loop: CSVGGGDNQPQHF. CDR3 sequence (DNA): TGCAGCGTTGGGGGGGGAGACAATCAGCCCCAGCATTTT.

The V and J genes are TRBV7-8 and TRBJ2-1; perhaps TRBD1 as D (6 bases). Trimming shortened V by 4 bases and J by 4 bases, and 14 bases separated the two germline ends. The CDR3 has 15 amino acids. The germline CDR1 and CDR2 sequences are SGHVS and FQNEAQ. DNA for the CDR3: TGTGCCAGCAGCTCAGACAGGACCGTGTACAATGAGCAGTTCTTC. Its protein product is CASSSDRTVYNEQFF.

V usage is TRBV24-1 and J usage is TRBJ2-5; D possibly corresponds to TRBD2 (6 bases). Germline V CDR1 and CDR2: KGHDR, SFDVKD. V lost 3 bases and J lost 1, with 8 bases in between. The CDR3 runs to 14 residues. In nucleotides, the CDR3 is TGTGCCACCAGTGATCGGGGGACCCAAGAGACCCAGTACTTC. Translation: CATSDRGTQETQYF.

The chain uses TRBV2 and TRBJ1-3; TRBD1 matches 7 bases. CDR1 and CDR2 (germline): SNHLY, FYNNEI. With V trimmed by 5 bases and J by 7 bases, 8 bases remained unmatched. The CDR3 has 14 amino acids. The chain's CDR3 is CASSPRQGGNTIYF. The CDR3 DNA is TGTGCCAGCAGTCCTAGACAGGGCGGCAACACCATATATTTT.

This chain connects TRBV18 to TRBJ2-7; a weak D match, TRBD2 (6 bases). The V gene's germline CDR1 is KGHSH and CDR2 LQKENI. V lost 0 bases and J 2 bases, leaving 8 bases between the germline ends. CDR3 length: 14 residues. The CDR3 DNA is TGTGCCAGCTCACCACCTAGCGGTCCCTACGAGCAGTACTTC. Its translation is CASSPPSGPYEQYF.

The CDR3: CASSIVPSRVSQPQHF. The DNA for the CDR3 is TGTGCCAGTAGTATAGTTCCCTCCAGGGTTAGTCAGCCCCAGCATTTT. The chain uses TRBV19 and TRBJ1-5; possibly TRBD1 for D (5 bases). V was pared by 1 base and J by 6 bases, with 16 bases between. In germline, CDR1 is LNHDA, CDR2 SQIVND (reference sequence). This CDR3 comprises 16 residues.

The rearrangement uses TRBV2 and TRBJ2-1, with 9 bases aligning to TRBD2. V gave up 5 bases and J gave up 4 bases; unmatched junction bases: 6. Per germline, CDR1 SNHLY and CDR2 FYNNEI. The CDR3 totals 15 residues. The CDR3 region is CASSLGTSSYNEQFF. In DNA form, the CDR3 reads TGTGCCAGCAGTCTCGGGACTAGCAGTTACAATGAGCAGTTCTTC.

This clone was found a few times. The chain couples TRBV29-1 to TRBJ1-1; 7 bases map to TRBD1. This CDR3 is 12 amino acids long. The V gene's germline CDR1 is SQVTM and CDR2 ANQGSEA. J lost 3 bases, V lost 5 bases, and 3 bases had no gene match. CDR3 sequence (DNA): TGCAGCGTTTCCAGGGGGTACACTGAAGCTTTCTTT. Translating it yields CSVSRGYTEAFF. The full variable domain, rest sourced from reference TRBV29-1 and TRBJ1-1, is SAVISQKPSRDICQRGTSLTIQCQVDSQVTMMFWYRQQPGQSLTLIATANQGSEATYESGFVIDKFPISRPNLTFSTLTVSNMSPEDSSIYLCSVSRGYTEAFFGQGTRLTVV.

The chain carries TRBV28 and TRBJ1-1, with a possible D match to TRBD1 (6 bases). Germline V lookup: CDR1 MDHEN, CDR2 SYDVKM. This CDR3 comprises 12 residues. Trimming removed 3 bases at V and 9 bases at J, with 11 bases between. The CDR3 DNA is TGTGCCAGCAGTTTTCAACAGGGAAAAGCTTTCTTT. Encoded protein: CASSFQQGKAFF.

CDR3 DNA: TGTGCCAGTAGTATTGGGCAGATGAACACCGGGGAGCTGTTTTTT. This translates into CASSIGQMNTGELFF. The rearrangement uses TRBV19 and TRBJ2-2; D call uncertain. Germline values: CDR1 LNHDA, CDR2 SQIVND (reference sequence). Trimming took 3 bases from V and 1 from J, leaving 9 bases between them. The length of the CDR3 is 15 residues.